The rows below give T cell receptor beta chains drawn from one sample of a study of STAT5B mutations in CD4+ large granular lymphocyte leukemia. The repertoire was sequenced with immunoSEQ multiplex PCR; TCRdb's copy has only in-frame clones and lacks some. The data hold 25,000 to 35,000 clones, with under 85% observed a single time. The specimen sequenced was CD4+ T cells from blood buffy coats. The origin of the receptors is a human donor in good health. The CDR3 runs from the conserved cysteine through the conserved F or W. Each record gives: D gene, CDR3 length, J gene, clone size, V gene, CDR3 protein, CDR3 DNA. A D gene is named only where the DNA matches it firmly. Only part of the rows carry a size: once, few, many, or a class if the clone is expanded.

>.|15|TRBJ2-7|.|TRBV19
CASTWWDKTSYEQYF
TGTGCCAGTACCTGGTGGGACAAGACTTCCTACGAGCAGTACTTC
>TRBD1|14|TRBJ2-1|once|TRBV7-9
CASSPWTGGDEQFF
TGTGCCAGCAGCCCCTGGACAGGGGGCGATGAGCAGTTCTTC
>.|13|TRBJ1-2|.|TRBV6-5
CASSNAGSNGYTF
TGTGCCAGCAGTAACGCAGGGAGTAATGGCTACACCTTC
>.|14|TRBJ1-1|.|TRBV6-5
CASSPGVVNTEAFF
TGTGCCAGCAGTCCAGGGGTGGTGAACACTGAAGCTTTCTTT
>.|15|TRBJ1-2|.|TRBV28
CASSPFGRAGYGYTF
TGTGCCAGCAGTCCATTTGGTAGGGCGGGCTATGGCTACACCTTC
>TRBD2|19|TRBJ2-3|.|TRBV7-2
CASSLGRLAGGTSTDTQYF
TGTGCCAGCAGCTTAGGTCGTCTAGCGGGGGGAACTAGCACAGATACGCAGTATTTT
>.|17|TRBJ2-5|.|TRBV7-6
CASSLRDTIIIQETQYF
TGTGCCAGCAGCTTAAGGGACACAATTATTATCCAAGAGACCCAGTACTTC
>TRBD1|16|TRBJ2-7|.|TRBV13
CASSLTQPRGSYEQYF
TGTGCCAGCAGCCTCACTCAACCCAGGGGGTCCTACGAGCAGTACTTC
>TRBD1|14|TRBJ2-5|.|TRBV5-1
CASSFGQGQETQYF
TGCGCCAGCAGCTTTGGACAGGGCCAAGAGACCCAGTACTTC
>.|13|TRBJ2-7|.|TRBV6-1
CASSEAVRGEQYF
TGTGCCAGCAGTGAAGCGGTTAGGGGGGAGCAGTACTTC
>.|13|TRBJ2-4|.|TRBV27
CASSFGTFDIQYF
TGTGCCAGCAGTTTTGGGACATTCGACATTCAGTACTTC
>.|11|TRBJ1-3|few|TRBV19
CASSIGNTIYF
TGTGCCAGTAGTATCGGGAACACCATATATTTT
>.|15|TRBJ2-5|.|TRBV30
CAWSGGTDTRETQYF
TGTGCCTGGAGTGGGGGGACCGATACCCGGGAGACCCAGTACTTC
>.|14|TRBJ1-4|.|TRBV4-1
CASSQAVAVEKLFF
TGCGCCAGCAGCCAGGCAGTAGCCGTCGAAAAACTGTTTTTT
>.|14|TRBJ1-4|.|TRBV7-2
CASSSPGRNEKLFF
TGTGCCAGCAGCTCCCCCGGCAGGAATGAAAAACTGTTTTTT
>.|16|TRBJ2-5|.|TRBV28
CASSSPPPTGRETQYF
TGTGCCAGCAGTTCTCCTCCTCCGACAGGGAGGGAGACCCAGTACTTC
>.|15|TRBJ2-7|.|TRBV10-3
CAISDGTSSSYEQYF
TGTGCCATCAGTGACGGGACTTCTAGCTCCTACGAGCAGTACTTC
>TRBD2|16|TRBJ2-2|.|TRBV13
CASSPPGLAGAGELFF
TGTGCCAGCAGCCCCCCGGGACTAGCGGGAGCCGGGGAGCTGTTTTTT
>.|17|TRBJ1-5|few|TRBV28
CASSLPTGRLGNQPQHF
TGTGCCAGCAGTTTACCCACGGGTCGACTGGGCAATCAGCCCCAGCATTTT
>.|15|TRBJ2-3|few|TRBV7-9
CASSLTGEGADTQYF
TGTGCCAGCAGCCTGACAGGGGAGGGTGCAGATACGCAGTATTTT
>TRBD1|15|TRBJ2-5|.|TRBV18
CASSPGTGYLETQYF
TGTGCCAGCTCACCAGGGACAGGGTATCTTGAGACCCAGTACTTC
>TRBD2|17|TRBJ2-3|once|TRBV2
CASSVLAGASAADTQYF
TGTGCCAGCAGTGTTCTAGCGGGAGCTTCTGCCGCAGATACGCAGTATTTT
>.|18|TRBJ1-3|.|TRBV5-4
CASSFTEWGLSSGNTIYF
TGTGCCAGCAGCTTTACCGAGTGGGGGCTTAGCTCTGGAAACACCATATATTTT
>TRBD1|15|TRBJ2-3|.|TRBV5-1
CASSPGTGTIDTQYF
TGCGCCAGCAGCCCCGGGACAGGAACGATCGATACGCAGTATTTT
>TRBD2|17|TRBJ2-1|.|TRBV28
CATLTGLAGGVHNEQFF
TGTGCCACCTTAACCGGACTAGCGGGAGGGGTACACAATGAGCAGTTCTTC
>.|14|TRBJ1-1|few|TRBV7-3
CASSLGRVNTEAFF
TGTGCCAGCAGCTTGGGCAGGGTGAACACTGAAGCTTTCTTT
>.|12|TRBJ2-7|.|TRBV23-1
CASSPPGYEQYF
TGCGCCAGCAGTCCACCAGGCTACGAGCAGTACTTC
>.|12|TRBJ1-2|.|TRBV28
CASSLSPGGYTF
TGTGCCAGCAGTTTATCCCCGGGGGGCTACACCTTC
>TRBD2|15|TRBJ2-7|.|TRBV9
CASSPSRTSGYEQYF
TGTGCCAGCAGCCCCAGCAGGACTAGCGGCTACGAGCAGTACTTC
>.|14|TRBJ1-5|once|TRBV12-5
CASGLDGLLQPQHF
TGTGCTAGTGGTTTGGACGGACTGCTTCAGCCCCAGCATTTT
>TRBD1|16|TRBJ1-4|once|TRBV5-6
CASSLSNRGQGEKLFF
TGTGCCAGCAGCTTATCCAACAGGGGACAAGGTGAAAAACTGTTTTTT
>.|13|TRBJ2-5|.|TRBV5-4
CASRGPTQETQYF
TGTGCCAGCAGGGGTCCTACTCAAGAGACCCAGTACTTC
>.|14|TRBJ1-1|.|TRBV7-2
CASSPWDGDTEAFF
TGTGCCAGCAGCCCGTGGGACGGAGACACTGAAGCTTTCTTT